This T cell receptor (beta chain) was recovered during a study of T-cell reconstitution after alpha-beta-depleted transplantation in children. Whole-study results and caveats: Among T cells one year after transplant, newly produced cells accounted for most counts and diversity. Two months or so post-transplant, alpha-beta T cells reportedly derived from several hundred expanded graft clones.

Preparation of the TCRbeta library used unique molecular identifiers. One entry per CDR3 protein results from TCRdb running MiXCR on the PCR reads. The table lists about 980,000 distinct CDR3 sequences, roughly 29% of them singletons. As concerns this clonotype: Its antigen is not identified.

This TCR was sampled from a boy younger than two who had a stem cell transplant for SCID, so the T cells may come from the graft donor. Specimen: PBMCs, mostly from graft donor cells, collected 360 days after TCRalphabeta/CD19-depleted stem cell transplant.

The DNA of the CDR3 is TGTGCCACCAGCAGAGATTGGCTAGAGGAAGAGACCCAGTACTTC. Translated: CATSRDWLEEETQYF. This chain connects TRBV15 to TRBJ2-5; D is unclear. Trimming removed 0 bases at V and 3 bases at J, with 11 bases between. Germline values: CDR1 LNHNV, CDR2 YYDKDF (reference sequence). The CDR3 runs 15 residues.